In its sample, the clone carrying this T cell receptor beta chain was seen many times. TCRdb called the RT-PCR reads again in MiXCR, with one record for every CDR3 protein. The profile shows over 650,000 distinct CDR3 sequences, approximately 18% of them singletons. This CDR3 spans 15 amino acids. Germline V gene sequence: CDR1 SGHTA, CDR2 FQGNSA. J was trimmed by 6 bases and V by 2 bases; bases with no gene match: 3. The data belong to a study of response to subunit inactivated influenza vaccine. The receptor was isolated from a middle-aged man who received an inactivated influenza vaccine. Specimen: PBMCs from blood, collected 5 to 6 days after vaccination. The J gene is TRBJ2-1, the V gene TRBV7-2; 11 bases are a match to TRBD2. DNA for the CDR3: TGTGCCAGCAGCTTATCCGGGACTAGCGGCAATGAGCAGTTCTTC. This gives the protein CASSLSGTSGNEQFF.